Listed below are T cell receptor beta chains from one sample, sequenced in a study of blood T cell repertoires in COVID-19. This table comes from immunoSEQ multiplex PCR, and its TCRdb copy is limited to in-frame clones, with some not included. The sample holds 55,000 to 75,000 clones, around three quarters seen once. Sequencing was done on a sample of peripheral blood. These receptors were taken from a human donor in a cohort sampled during active COVID-19. Both conserved end residues are part of each CDR3. A D gene is named only where the DNA matches it firmly. Expanded clones are given a class, and other clones once, few, many or no size at all.

J | size | D | V | CDR3 | DNA
TRBJ1-4 | - | - | TRBV6-5 | CASSYDEGSNEKLFF | TGTGCCAGCAGTTACGATGAGGGTTCTAATGAAAAACTGTTTTTT
TRBJ1-1 | - | - | TRBV6-5 | CASSPTMGEVEAFF | TGTGCCAGCAGCCCCACGATGGGGGAGGTTGAAGCTTTCTTT
TRBJ1-6 | - | - | TRBV2 | CASSEAMGGTLHF | TGTGCCAGCAGTGAAGCGATGGGAGGGACCCTCCACTTT
TRBJ1-4 | few | - | TRBV7-9 | CASSLNIGRSATNEKLFF | TGTGCCAGCAGCTTAAATATCGGGAGATCTGCAACTAATGAAAAACTGTTTTTT
TRBJ1-2 | - | - | TRBV3-1/TRBV3-2 | CASSQGGGNYGYTF | TGTGCCAGCAGCCAGGGTGGGGGGAACTATGGCTACACCTTC
TRBJ2-7 | - | TRBD2 | TRBV5-4 | CASSMGLAVYEQYF | TGTGCCAGCAGCATGGGACTAGCGGTCTACGAGCAGTACTTC
TRBJ2-2 | - | - | TRBV19 | CASSTNPGTFTGELFF | TGTGCCAGTAGTACTAACCCCGGGACTTTCACCGGGGAGCTGTTTTTT
TRBJ1-1 | - | - | TRBV6-5 | CASSPPGAEAFF | TGTGCCAGCAGTCCTCCGGGGGCTGAAGCTTTCTTT
TRBJ1-5 | - | - | TRBV10-1 | CASTRTYQPQHF | TGCGCCAGCACGAGGACTTATCAGCCCCAGCATTTT
TRBJ1-3 | - | - | TRBV28 | CASSLRRIGGNTIYF | TGTGCCAGCAGTTTAAGGCGGATAGGTGGAAACACCATATATTTT
TRBJ2-5 | - | TRBD2 | TRBV19 | CASSISGRGRGRETQYF | TGTGCCAGTAGTATAAGTGGGCGCGGGAGAGGGCGTGAGACCCAGTACTTC
TRBJ2-6 | - | - | TRBV4-3 | CASSQDRFSGANVLTF | TGCGCCAGCAGCCAAGACCGGTTCTCTGGGGCCAACGTCCTGACTTTC
TRBJ1-3 | - | TRBD1 | TRBV6-2/TRBV6-3 | CASSTGQRNTIYF | TGTGCCAGCAGTACGGGACAGCGGAACACCATATATTTT
TRBJ2-7 | - | TRBD1 | TRBV7-6 | CASSLAQGEYYEQYF | TGTGCCAGCAGCTTAGCACAGGGGGAGTACTACGAGCAGTACTTC
TRBJ2-5 | - | - | TRBV18 | CASSRAQETQYF | TGTGCCAGCTCACGGGCCCAAGAGACCCAGTACTTC
TRBJ2-1 | - | - | TRBV7-9 | CASNPLIAVYNEQFF | TGTGCCAGCAACCCCCTCATAGCGGTTTACAATGAGCAGTTCTTC
TRBJ2-7 | - | TRBD2 | TRBV7-9 | CASSPPGLAGGMGEQYF | TGTGCCAGCAGCCCCCCGGGACTAGCGGGAGGGATGGGGGAGCAGTACTTC
TRBJ2-7 | - | TRBD2 | TRBV12-3/TRBV12-4 | CASMLAGSYEQYF | TGTGCCAGCATGCTAGCGGGGTCCTACGAGCAGTACTTC
TRBJ2-7 | - | - | TRBV29-1 | CSVDDGGYEQYF | TGCAGCGTTGACGACGGGGGCTACGAGCAGTACTTC
TRBJ2-7 | few | - | TRBV4-2 | CASSQVGGDYEQYF | TGTGCCAGCAGCCAAGTCGGGGGTGACTACGAGCAGTACTTC
TRBJ2-1 | - | TRBD2 | TRBV6-2/TRBV6-3 | CASSLGTSASEQFF | TGTGCCAGCAGCCTTGGGACTAGCGCGTCTGAGCAGTTCTTC
TRBJ2-7 | - | TRBD1 | TRBV5-1 | CASSPRDRAYEQYF | TGCGCCAGCAGCCCCCGGGACAGAGCCTACGAGCAGTACTTC
TRBJ2-2 | - | TRBD2 | TRBV9 | CASSVSSGRAGELFF | TGTGCCAGCAGCGTATCTAGCGGGAGGGCCGGGGAGCTGTTTTTT
TRBJ2-7 | - | TRBD2 | TRBV7-2 | CASSLVLTSVISYEQYF | TGTGCCAGCAGCTTAGTTTTGACTAGCGTAATCTCCTACGAGCAGTACTTC
TRBJ1-2 | few | - | TRBV5-6 | CASSLISRDNYGYTF | TGTGCCAGCAGCTTAATATCCAGGGATAACTATGGCTACACCTTC
TRBJ2-6 | - | TRBD1 | TRBV4-1 | CASSHLKLRDRGVSGANVLTF | TGCGCCAGCAGCCACCTCAAGCTCCGGGACAGGGGTGTATCCGGGGCCAACGTCCTGACTTTC
TRBJ2-3 | few | TRBD2 | TRBV7-3 | CASSPQPSGRGADTQYF | TGTGCCAGCAGCCCACAACCTAGCGGGAGAGGAGCAGATACGCAGTATTTT
TRBJ2-1 | - | - | TRBV29-1 | CSVGQGGSYNEQFF | TGCAGCGTTGGGCAGGGGGGCTCCTACAATGAGCAGTTCTTC
TRBJ2-7 | once | TRBD1 | TRBV5-1 | CASSPGGTGAYEQYF | TGCGCCAGCAGCCCAGGAGGGACAGGGGCCTACGAGCAGTACTTC
TRBJ2-7 | - | TRBD1 | TRBV4-1 | CASSPALARDRTYEQYF | TGCGCCAGCAGCCCGGCCCTCGCTCGGGACAGGACCTACGAGCAGTACTTC
TRBJ2-7 | - | TRBD2 | TRBV15 | CATSRDGGRGEQYF | TGTGCCACCAGCAGAGACGGCGGGAGAGGGGAGCAGTACTTC
TRBJ1-1 | - | TRBD1 | TRBV28 | CASSGQGATEAFF | TGTGCCAGCAGTGGACAGGGGGCTACTGAAGCTTTCTTT
TRBJ2-7 | - | - | TRBV4-1 | CASSQDRAHEQYF | TGCGCCAGCAGCCAAGATAGAGCCCACGAGCAGTACTTC
TRBJ1-2 | - | TRBD1 | TRBV5-1 | CASSLVPGQGNGLYGYTF | TGCGCCAGCAGCTTGGTCCCGGGACAGGGAAACGGGCTCTATGGCTACACCTTC
TRBJ1-5 | once | - | TRBV27 | CASRLQGFHPQHF | TGTGCCAGCAGGCTACAGGGCTTTCACCCCCAGCATTTT
TRBJ1-2 | few | - | TRBV11-2 | CASSLAGIGGYTF | TGTGCCAGCAGCTTAGCAGGGATCGGTGGCTACACCTTC
TRBJ2-7 | few | - | TRBV4-3 | CASSHESSYEQYF | TGCGCCAGCAGCCATGAGAGCTCCTACGAGCAGTACTTC
TRBJ1-5 | - | TRBD1 | TRBV28 | CASSLSGQGGNQPQHF | TGTGCCAGCAGTTTATCCGGACAGGGGGGCAATCAGCCCCAGCATTTT
TRBJ1-5 | - | - | TRBV28 | CASSLFPGDNQPQHF | TGTGCCAGCAGTTTATTCCCAGGGGACAATCAGCCCCAGCATTTT
TRBJ2-1 | - | - | TRBV5-6 | CASSLEDLGYNEQFF | TGTGCCAGCAGCTTGGAAGATCTCGGTTACAATGAGCAGTTCTTC
TRBJ2-5 | - | - | TRBV5-1 | CASSLGRAGRETQYF | TGCGCCAGCAGCTTGGGGCGAGCGGGTCGAGAGACCCAGTACTTC
TRBJ2-1 | few | TRBD1 | TRBV6-5 | CASSYPTGTGSHEQFF | TGTGCCAGCAGTTACCCTACCGGGACAGGGAGTCATGAGCAGTTCTTC
TRBJ1-2 | - | - | TRBV11-2 | CASSLDSYGYTF | TGTGCCAGCAGCTTGGACAGCTATGGCTACACCTTC
TRBJ1-1 | - | - | TRBV20-1 | CSASMNTEAFF | TGCAGTGCTAGCATGAACACTGAAGCTTTCTTT
TRBJ2-7 | - | TRBD1 | TRBV18 | CASSPRTGGYDEQYF | TGTGCCAGCTCACCACGGACAGGGGGCTACGACGAGCAGTACTTC
TRBJ1-1 | - | - | TRBV25-1 | CASSAREIAEAFF | TGTGCCAGCAGTGCCCGAGAAATCGCTGAAGCTTTCTTT
TRBJ1-1 | - | TRBD1 | TRBV28 | CASNTPRQGAEAFF | TGTGCCAGCAACACACCACGACAGGGCGCTGAAGCTTTCTTT
TRBJ2-1 | - | TRBD2 | TRBV4-3 | CASSPGLGLNEQFF | TGCGCCAGCAGCCCAGGACTAGGATTGAATGAGCAGTTCTTC
TRBJ1-6 | - | - | TRBV28 | CASGEIGGAGRSYNSPLHF | TGTGCCAGCGGGGAAATCGGAGGGGCAGGACGCTCCTATAATTCACCCCTCCACTTT
TRBJ2-2 | - | TRBD2 | TRBV5-1 | CASSSPRGGGSNTGELFF | TGCGCCAGCAGCTCCCCCCGCGGGGGGGGTTCGAACACCGGGGAGCTGTTTTTT
TRBJ2-5 | - | TRBD2 | TRBV7-9 | CASSLAGTSGETQYF | TGTGCCAGCAGCCTAGCCGGGACTAGCGGGGAGACCCAGTACTTC
TRBJ2-7 | - | TRBD2 | TRBV19 | CASRLAGTVDEQYF | TGTGCCAGTAGACTAGCGGGAACCGTCGACGAGCAGTACTTC
TRBJ1-5 | few | TRBD1 | TRBV5-8 | CASSSRDRAYQPQHF | TGTGCCAGCAGCTCCCGGGACAGGGCTTATCAGCCCCAGCATTTT